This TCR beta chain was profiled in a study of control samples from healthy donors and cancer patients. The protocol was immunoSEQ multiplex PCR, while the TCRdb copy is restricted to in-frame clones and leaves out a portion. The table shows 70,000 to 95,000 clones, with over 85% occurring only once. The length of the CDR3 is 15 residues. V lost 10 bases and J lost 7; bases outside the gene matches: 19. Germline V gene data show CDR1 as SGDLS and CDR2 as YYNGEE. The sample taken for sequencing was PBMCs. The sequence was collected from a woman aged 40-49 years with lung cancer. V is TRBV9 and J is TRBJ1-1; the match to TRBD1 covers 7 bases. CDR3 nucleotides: TGTGCCTCAGCCCTCGATAGAACAGGGGTGGGTGAAGCTTTCTTT. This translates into CASALDRTGVGEAFF.